These 11 T cell receptor beta chains came from one sample sequenced in a study of T cell responses to AZD1222 COVID-19 vaccine. The assay was immunoSEQ multiplex PCR, and TCRdb's table has in-frame clones only and misses some. There are around 150,000 clones in the sample; about 93% occur only once, and 3% to 3.5% lies in the top ten. Specimen: peripheral blood, collected 28 days after the second AZD1222 dose. These receptors all stem from an adult who received the AZD1222 COVID-19 vaccine.

This clone was seen a single time. The chain carries TRBV13 and TRBJ1-1, with D perhaps TRBD1 (6 bases). Germline assignment: CDR1 PRHDT and CDR2 FYEKMQ (reference sequence). The CDR3 has 12 residues. Trimming stripped 6 bases from V and 8 bases from J, with 13 bases between. In nucleotides, the CDR3 is TGTGCCAGCAGATTCACAGGACAGGAAGCTTTCTTT. The encoded protein is CASRFTGQEAFF.

This clone was seen once. This chain links TRBV6-6 with TRBJ1-2; no reliable D call. CDR1 and CDR2 (germline): MNHNY, SVGAGI (reference sequence). This CDR3 spans 14 amino acids. Trimming pared 5 bases from V and 2 bases from J, leaving 12 bases between. The DNA for the CDR3 is TGTGCCAGCAGTCGATCGGACGGCAACTATGGCTACACCTTC. This gives the protein CASSRSDGNYGYTF.

This clone showed up just a few times. The V and J genes are TRBV27 and TRBJ2-7, with 11 bases fitting TRBD2. Germline V gene data show CDR1 as MNHEY and CDR2 as SMNVEV (reference sequence). This CDR3 is 14 amino acids long. V lost 2 bases to trimming and J lost 4 bases; unmatched junction nucleotides: 1. The CDR3, as DNA: TGTGCCAGCAGTTTAACTAGCGGGAGTTACGAGCAGTACTTC. This encodes CASSLTSGSYEQYF.

V and J are TRBV15 and TRBJ1-1, with 7 bases fitting TRBD1. Germline assignment: CDR1 LNHNV and CDR2 YYDKDF (reference sequence). The CDR3 is made up of 16 amino acids. Unmatched junction bases numbered 13, after V lost 5 bases and J lost 4 bases. The CDR3: CATSEGTRGRVTEAFF. The CDR3, as DNA: TGTGCCACCAGCGAGGGTACGAGGGGGCGGGTCACTGAAGCTTTCTTT.

The chain links TRBV7-2 to TRBJ2-7; either TRBD1 or TRBD2 may supply D (6 bases each). CDR1 is SGHTA, CDR2 FQGNSA, per germline. Trimming cost V 5 bases and J 4 bases, with 12 bases left between them. The CDR3 has 13 amino acids. This CDR3 reads CASSGGHSYEQYF. DNA for the CDR3: TGTGCCAGCAGCGGGGGGCACTCGTACGAGCAGTACTTC.

The sample holds one count of this clone. The J gene is TRBJ2-6, the V gene TRBV5-1, with D perhaps TRBD1 (5 bases). V lost 0 bases and J 0 bases, leaving 10 bases between the germline ends. This CDR3 is built from 17 residues. The germline gives CDR1 SGHRS, CDR2 YFSETQ. The CDR3 nucleotides read TGCGCCAGCAGCTTGGACAGGTCCCTCTCTGGGGCCAACGTCCTGACTTTC. Amino acids: CASSLDRSLSGANVLTF.

The chain links TRBV6-1 to TRBJ1-5; TRBD1 is a possible D gene (5 bases). Trimming shortened V by 1 base and J by 3 bases, and 13 bases separated the two germline ends. Germline assignment: CDR1 MNHNS and CDR2 SASEGT. The CDR3 sequence is 16 residues long. The CDR3 protein is CASSEGQGGTNQPQHF. CDR3 sequence (DNA): TGTGCCAGCAGTGAAGGGCAGGGAGGGACCAATCAGCCCCAGCATTTT.

The chain recombines TRBV28 with TRBJ2-3; TRBD1 matches at 8 bases. The CDR3 is 17 amino acids. CDR1 MDHEN and CDR2 SYDVKM come from the germline V gene. V lost 1 base and J lost 3; bases outside the gene matches: 9. The CDR3 nucleotides are TGTGCCAGCAGTTTATTGGTGACAGGGGTTGTTACAGATACGCAGTATTTT. Protein product: CASSLLVTGVVTDTQYF.

The J gene is TRBJ1-2, the V gene TRBV6-1; 8 bases align to TRBD1. Per the germline V gene, CDR1 is MNHNS and CDR2 is SASEGT. The V segment lost 3 bases and the J segment 1 base; nucleotides outside the gene matches: 10. This CDR3 region has 17 residues. The CDR3 protein is CASSESRQGWNNYGYTF. As DNA, the CDR3 is TGTGCCAGCAGTGAGTCGAGACAGGGGTGGAATAACTATGGCTACACCTTC.

This clone has only one observation. This chain links TRBV14 with TRBJ1-6; D remains ambiguous. V shed 0 bases and J shed 5 bases, with 14 bases lying between them. In germline, CDR1 is SGHDN, CDR2 FVKESK. This CDR3 comprises 17 residues. Here the CDR3 DNA reads TGTGCCAGCAGCCAAGAAAGGTCGGCCATTCATAATTCACCCCTCCACTTT. This translates into CASSQERSAIHNSPLHF.

This clone was picked up a small number of times. The chain is built from TRBV18 and TRBJ1-1; a weak D match, TRBD1 (5 bases). The length of the CDR3 is 13 residues. CDR1 and CDR2 from the germline V gene are KGHSH and LQKENI. Trimming stripped 3 bases from V and 4 bases from J, with 9 bases between. For the CDR3, the DNA is TGTGCCAGCTCACCGGGGAGGGGCACTGAAGCTTTCTTT. Translated: CASSPGRGTEAFF. Full variable domain (remainder filled in from reference TRBV18 and TRBJ1-1): NAGVMQNPRHLVRRRGQEARLRCSPMKGHSHVYWYRQLPEEGLKFMVYLQKENIIDESGMPKERFSAEFPKEGPSILRIQQVVRGDSAAYFCASSPGRGTEAFFGQGTRLTVV.